This TCR beta chain was captured in a study of blood T cell repertoires in COVID-19. At the level of the study: The United States, Italy and Spain provided the acute and convalescent COVID-19 samples. From T cells, B-cell-depleted T cells, or PBMCs came the material, which was cDNA or gDNA.

J was trimmed by 1 base and V by 8 bases; bases with no gene match: 10. The CDR3 runs 15 residues. Germline values: CDR1 LNHDA, CDR2 SQIVND (reference sequence). Per the study methods: By means of reference gene primer amplification, nucleated cell counts were estimated. Sequencing was performed with immunoSEQ multiplex PCR; in TCRdb, only in-frame clones are kept and a portion is missing. The V and J calls and clone size come from that table; D and trimming were worked out from the DNA. The data show about 150,000 clones, over 65% seen once. This chain links TRBV19 with TRBJ1-1, with TRBD1 matching 7 bases. This receptor was identified in a middle-aged man with acute or convalescent COVID-19. Sequences were obtained from peripheral blood. The CDR3 DNA is TGTGCCAGTTCGGGACAGCGTAAGACGAACACTGAAGCTTTCTTT. This translates into CASSGQRKTNTEAFF.